These 10 T cell receptor beta chains were all obtained from the same sample, sequenced in a study of cytomegalovirus exposure and HLA in healthy donors. Primers: 60 Vbeta forward and 13 Jbeta reverse. Using immunoSEQ multiplex PCR, the repertoire was profiled, and TCRdb retains in-frame clones only, with some absent. The sample contains about 150,000 clones, roughly 78% of which appear only once. The sample was PBMCs. The source of these receptors is a woman aged 45-59 years in good health and CMV-seropositive.

As DNA, the CDR3 is TGTGCCAGCAGTTACGCGGACAGGGTGGACGGCTACACCTTC. Translating gives CASSYADRVDGYTF. The V and J genes are TRBV6-6 and TRBJ1-2; 8 bases line up with TRBD1. This CDR3 is 14 amino acids long. The ends lost 2 bases at V and 8 bases at J; junction bases unmatched: 7. Looked up from germline, CDR1 is MNHNY and CDR2 is SVGAGI (reference sequence).

V is TRBV9 and J is TRBJ2-2; D gene unclear. The germline gives CDR1 SGDLS, CDR2 YYNGEE. Trimming pared 3 bases from V and 4 bases from J, leaving 7 bases between. The CDR3 is 13 amino acids. The CDR3 protein is CASSAFVTGELFF. CDR3 DNA: TGTGCCAGCAGCGCCTTCGTCACCGGGGAGCTGTTTTTT.

The chain's CDR3 is CASSLDQGAGTPLHF. DNA of the CDR3: TGTGCCAGCAGCTTAGATCAGGGGGCAGGAACACCCCTCCACTTT. The chain recombines TRBV7-9 with TRBJ1-6; 8 bases line up with TRBD1. Looked up from germline, CDR1 is SEHNR and CDR2 is FQNEAQ (reference sequence). J was trimmed by 11 bases and V by 1 base; bases with no gene match: 7. CDR3 length: 15 residues.

This chain joins TRBV5-4 and TRBJ2-5; maybe TRBD2 (7 bases). The CDR3 contains 14 residues. CDR1 and CDR2 from the germline V gene are SGHNT and YYREEE (reference sequence). Trimming shortened V by 4 bases and J by 4 bases, and 14 bases separated the two germline ends. The CDR3 reads CASSVGGGGETQYF. For the CDR3, the DNA is TGTGCCAGCAGCGTAGGGGGGGGTGGAGAGACCCAGTACTTC.

This chain connects TRBV30 to TRBJ1-3, with D unresolved. The ends were cut back, 7 bases at V and 0 bases at J, with 4 bases in the middle. The CDR3 runs 11 residues. Germline V gene lookup returns CDR1 GTSNPN and CDR2 SVGIG (reference sequence). This CDR3 reads CASRSGNTIYF. The CDR3 DNA sequence: TGTGCCTCCCGCTCTGGAAACACCATATATTTT.

The V gene is TRBV10-2, the J gene TRBJ1-1, with D possibly being TRBD1 (5 bases). This CDR3 is built from 15 residues. The germline gives CDR1 WSHSY, CDR2 SAAADI. The V end was cut by 8 bases, the J end by 4 bases, with 20 bases between. The CDR3 bases are TGCGCCAGCGGGGTCCCAGGGAGGGGTGGCACTGAAGCTTTCTTT. Its protein product is CASGVPGRGGTEAFF.

This clone turned up a few times. Written as DNA, the CDR3 is TGTGCCAGCAGAGACGGAGGAGGTGTCGAAGAGACCCAGTACTTC. Its translation: CASRDGGGVEETQYF. This sequence joins TRBV6-6 and TRBJ2-5, with D maybe TRBD2 (5 bases). Germline CDR1 is MNHNY and CDR2 is SVGAGI (reference sequence). V dropped 6 bases and J dropped 3 bases, with 17 bases sitting between them. The CDR3 is 15 amino acids.

The rearrangement joins TRBV6-5 to TRBJ2-1; D unresolved. Germline CDR1 and CDR2: MNHEY and SVGAGI. V was clipped by 4 bases and J by 8 bases, with 18 bases between them. CDR3 length equals 15 residues. CDR3 protein: CASSSTPTVFDEQFF. Here the CDR3 DNA reads TGTGCCAGCAGTTCCACCCCTACCGTTTTCGATGAGCAGTTCTTC.

The gene calls are TRBV19 and TRBJ2-1, with TRBD1 identical over 7 bases. The ends lost 9 bases at V and 0 bases at J; junction bases unmatched: 11. Germline V gene data show CDR1 as LNHDA and CDR2 as SQIVND (reference sequence). The CDR3 covers 16 residues. CDR3 sequence: CASNPTGLSSYNEQFF. The CDR3 DNA reads as TGTGCCAGCAACCCGACAGGGCTGAGCTCCTACAATGAGCAGTTCTTC.

V usage is TRBV15 and J usage is TRBJ2-7; D perhaps matches TRBD2 (6 bases). There are 14 residues in the CDR3. The germline gives CDR1 LNHNV, CDR2 YYDKDF (reference sequence). V lost 5 bases and J lost 3, with 14 bases in between. The CDR3: CATSPRGAHYEQYF. CDR3 nucleotide sequence: TGTGCCACCAGCCCCCGCGGGGCACACTACGAGCAGTACTTC.